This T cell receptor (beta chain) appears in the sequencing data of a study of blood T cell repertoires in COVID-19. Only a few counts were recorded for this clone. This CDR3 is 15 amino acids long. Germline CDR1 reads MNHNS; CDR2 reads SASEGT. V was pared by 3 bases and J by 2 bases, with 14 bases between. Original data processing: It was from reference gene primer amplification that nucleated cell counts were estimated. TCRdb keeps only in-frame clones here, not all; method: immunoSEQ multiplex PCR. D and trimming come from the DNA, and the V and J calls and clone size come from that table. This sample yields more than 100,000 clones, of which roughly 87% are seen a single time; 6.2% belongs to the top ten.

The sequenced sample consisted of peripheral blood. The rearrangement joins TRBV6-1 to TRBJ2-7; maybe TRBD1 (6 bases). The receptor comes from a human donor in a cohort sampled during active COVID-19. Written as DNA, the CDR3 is TGTGCCAGCAGTGATTCGACAGGTAGTCCCTACGAGCAGTACTTC. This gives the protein CASSDSTGSPYEQYF.